The 21 T cell receptor beta chains below all came from one sample that was sequenced in a study of response to subunit inactivated influenza vaccine (dated by TCRdb to between 2017 and 2018). Receptor libraries were prepared by RT-PCR. These reads were obtained on an Illumina HiSeq 2500. TCRdb reworked the public reads: Q25 trimming with fastp, MiXCR clone assembly, productive beta chains retained. Each CDR3 protein appears once, grouped with its most common genes and DNA. Within this sample are 700,000 to 900,000 distinct CDR3 sequences, with over 20% of them counted one time only. Of the sample, 9.5% to 13% falls within the top ten clones. The specimen was PBMCs from blood, collected 4 to 6 days after vaccination. These receptors came from a man aged 45 to 65 who received an inactivated influenza vaccine. Donor details come from another sample of the same person, matched by shared clones.

The rearrangement joins TRBV18 to TRBJ2-7; D is unclear. CDR3 length: 14 residues. Germline V gene data show CDR1 as KGHSH and CDR2 as LQKENI. Deletions cut 0 bases from V and 6 bases from J, with 12 bases between. CDR3 amino acids: CASSPPNTASEQYF. CDR3 nucleotide sequence: TGTGCCAGCTCACCACCGAATACAGCGAGCGAGCAGTACTTC.

This sequence joins TRBV20-1 and TRBJ2-1; 8 bases line up with TRBD2. The germline V gene has CDR1 DFQATT and CDR2 SNEGSKA (reference sequence). J was trimmed by 5 bases and V by 5 bases; bases with no gene match: 8. The CDR3 totals 14 residues. CDR3 residues: CSAGGLENNNEQFF. The CDR3 nucleotides read TGCAGTGCTGGGGGACTAGAAAATAACAATGAGCAGTTCTTC.

This clonotype was detected only a few times. This chain links TRBV10-3 with TRBJ2-1, with 14 bases lining up with TRBD2. V gave up 9 bases and J gave up 5 bases; unmatched junction bases: 3. Germline-derived CDR1 and CDR2 are ENHRY and SYGVKD. The length of the CDR3 is 14 residues. CDR3 coding DNA: TGTGCCATAAGGACTAGCGGGGGGAACAATGAGCAGTTCTTC. The encoded protein is CAIRTSGGNNEQFF.

The chain combines TRBV20-1 with TRBJ2-1, with 8 bases identical to TRBD2. In germline, CDR1 is DFQATT, CDR2 SNEGSKA (reference sequence). V shed 3 bases and J 10 bases; nucleotides not matched to a gene: 17. CDR3 length: 16 amino acids. The CDR3 nucleotides read TGCAGTGCTAGCTTCGGGGGGGCTAGCCGAGGTTGGGAGCAGTTCTTC. Translated: CSASFGGASRGWEQFF.

This clonotype was recorded a few times. This rearrangement joins TRBV10-3 to TRBJ1-1; D ambiguous. Germline V CDR1 and CDR2: ENHRY, SYGVKD. Deletions cut 2 bases from V and 1 base from J, with 5 bases between. This CDR3 is built from 13 residues. For the CDR3, the DNA is TGTGCCATCAGTGAGGGGGAGAACACTGAAGCTTTCTTT. Protein product: CAISEGENTEAFF.

This chain connects TRBV20-1 to TRBJ2-7; 11 bases fit TRBD1. Germline lookup yields CDR1 DFQATT and CDR2 SNEGSKA (reference sequence). This CDR3 has 15 amino acids. V was pared by 6 bases and J by 3 bases, with 10 bases of the junction left unmatched. The CDR3 DNA follows: TGCAGTGCGACCAAAAAGGGGACAGGGGGCTACGAGCAGTACTTC. Translation: CSATKKGTGGYEQYF.

V is TRBV4-2 and J is TRBJ2-1; D may be TRBD1 (6 bases). Trimming took 7 bases from V and 9 from J, leaving 22 bases between them. CDR3 length: 15 amino acids. CDR1 is LGHNA and CDR2 is YNFKEQ in the germline V gene. DNA for the CDR3: TGTGCCAGCACAAAGGACGGGTCAGGGGCTCTTGAGCAGTTCTTC. It specifies CASTKDGSGALEQFF.

V gene TRBV10-1 combines with J gene TRBJ1-1; TRBD1 is a possible D gene (5 bases). This CDR3 comprises 17 residues. Germline-derived CDR1 and CDR2 are WNHNN and SYGVQD (reference sequence). Trimming pared 0 bases from V and 1 base from J, leaving 15 bases between. In DNA, the CDR3 is TGCGCCAGCAGTGAGTCGAAGTATGGACAAAGGAACACTGAAGCTTTCTTT. Translating gives CASSESKYGQRNTEAFF.

The chain combines TRBV7-2 with TRBJ2-3; the match to TRBD2 covers 9 bases. The CDR3 is 15 amino acids. The V gene's germline CDR1 is SGHTA and CDR2 FQGNSA. J was trimmed by 9 bases and V by 1 base; bases with no gene match: 8. CDR3 sequence: CASSLDGLAGGTQYF. In nucleotides, the CDR3 is TGTGCCAGCAGCTTAGACGGGCTGGCGGGAGGGACGCAGTATTTT.

V and J are TRBV20-1 and TRBJ1-4; no definite D call. CDR3 length: 14 amino acids. Germline CDR1 is DFQATT and CDR2 is SNEGSKA (reference sequence). V lost 0 bases, J lost 8 bases, and 13 bases lay in between. In nucleotides, the CDR3 is TGCAGTGCTAGAGATGGAAAGGGTACGGAAAAACTGTTTTTT. Amino acids: CSARDGKGTEKLFF.

J is TRBJ2-5 and V is TRBV10-3; 7 bases align to TRBD2. Germline trimming cut 4 bases from V and 5 bases from J; bases unmatched to any gene: 10. Per germline, CDR1 ENHRY and CDR2 SYGVKD. The CDR3 contains 15 residues. CDR3 DNA sequence: TGTGCCATCAGTGGTGTAAGCGGGACCGGCGAGACCCAGTACTTC. It is translated as CAISGVSGTGETQYF.

This chain uses TRBV24-1 with TRBJ2-7; TRBD1 matches 10 bases. Germline assignment: CDR1 KGHDR and CDR2 SFDVKD. Losses at the gene ends were 5 bases for V and 3 bases for J; bases not matched to a gene: 6. The CDR3 loop spans 15 amino acids. The CDR3 here is CATSGLDRGYYEQYF. In DNA form, the CDR3 reads TGTGCCACCAGTGGTCTGGACAGGGGGTACTACGAGCAGTACTTC.

The count of this clonotype is one. V and J are TRBV5-5 and TRBJ2-7; a weak D match, TRBD1 (6 bases). Germline CDR1 is SGHKS and CDR2 is YYEKEE (reference sequence). The CDR3 extends over 16 amino acids. Trimming left V 0 bases short and J 2 bases short, with 15 bases between. The CDR3, as DNA: TGTGCCAGCAGCTTGGGCTCTATCGGGACAACCTACGAGCAGTACTTC. Its translation: CASSLGSIGTTYEQYF.

This clonotype occurred once. CDR3 coding DNA: TGTGCCAGCAGCTTAATCTTTTGGGGAAGCTCCTACGAGCAGTACTTC. Its protein is CASSLIFWGSSYEQYF. The rearrangement uses TRBV7-9 and TRBJ2-7, with no clear D. Germline V gene sequence: CDR1 SEHNR, CDR2 FQNEAQ (reference sequence). Between the trimmed V and J ends, which lost 2 bases and 0 bases, there was a span of 14 bases. The CDR3 spans 16 residues.

The gene calls are TRBV29-1 and TRBJ2-7, with D unresolved. Deletions cut 4 bases from V and 3 bases from J, with 7 bases between. Germline V gives CDR1 SQVTM, CDR2 ANQGSEA. The CDR3 is 11 amino acids. DNA of the CDR3: TGCAGCGTTGGGAGTTACTACGAGCAGTACTTC. The encoded protein is CSVGSYYEQYF.

V and J are TRBV27 and TRBJ2-7; the D gene is possibly TRBD1 (6 bases). Germline values: CDR1 MNHEY, CDR2 SMNVEV (reference sequence). Trimming stripped 4 bases from V and 0 bases from J, with 10 bases between. The CDR3 length is 14 residues. CDR3: CASSSSGDSYEQYF. The DNA of the CDR3 is TGTGCCAGCAGTTCGTCAGGGGACTCCTACGAGCAGTACTTC.

This clonotype has a handful of counts. The chain recombines TRBV29-1 with TRBJ2-1, with 8 bases lining up with TRBD2. Germline V gene lookup returns CDR1 SQVTM and CDR2 ANQGSEA. J gave up 6 bases and V 5 bases, and 18 bases lay outside the gene matches. The CDR3 contains 17 residues. The CDR3 loop is CSVRPIPRGGPFNEQFF. The CDR3 DNA reads as TGCAGCGTTCGACCGATACCTCGGGGGGGTCCCTTCAATGAGCAGTTCTTC.

The J gene is TRBJ2-2, the V gene TRBV20-1, with D tentatively TRBD1 (5 bases). The CDR3 is made up of 13 amino acids. Germline CDR1 DFQATT, CDR2 SNEGSKA (reference sequence). Trimming took 7 bases from V and 1 from J, leaving 10 bases between them. CDR3 nucleotides: TGCAGTGGGATAGGACAGAACACCGGGGAGCTGTTTTTT. Translating it yields CSGIGQNTGELFF.

The genes are TRBV15 and TRBJ2-2; no definite D call. Germline CDR1 reads LNHNV; CDR2 reads YYDKDF (reference sequence). There are 15 residues in the CDR3. Deletions cut 3 bases from V and 6 bases from J, with 14 bases between. CDR3 in DNA: TGTGCCACCAGCAGGGATCTGCCCGCGGCCGGGGAGCTGTTTTTT. Encoded protein: CATSRDLPAAGELFF. The variable domain in full, with the rest retrieved from reference TRBV15 and TRBJ2-2, is DAMVIQNPRYQVTQFGKPVTLSCSQTLNHNVMYWYQQKSSQAPKLLFHYYDKDFNNEADTPDNFQSRRPNTSFCFLDIRSPGLGDTAMYLCATSRDLPAAGELFFGEGSRLTVL.

A few counts support this clonotype. The V and J genes are TRBV20-1 and TRBJ2-7; D not resolved. This CDR3 comprises 15 residues. With 3 bases removed from V and 0 bases from J, the gap between germline ends came to 15 bases. CDR1 is DFQATT and CDR2 is SNEGSKA in the germline V gene (reference sequence). The CDR3 is CSARALGPGSYEQYF. CDR3 nucleotides: TGCAGTGCTAGGGCACTCGGCCCGGGCTCCTACGAGCAGTACTTC.

The chain employs TRBV6-6 and TRBJ2-7; D perhaps matches TRBD1 (5 bases). This CDR3 contains 13 residues. Germline assignment: CDR1 MNHNY and CDR2 SVGAGI (reference sequence). Trimming removed 6 bases from V and 10 bases from J, with 19 bases in between. In DNA form, the CDR3 reads TGTGCCAGCAGCCAAACCAGGGCGGTCGATCAGTACTTC. Protein sequence: CASSQTRAVDQYF.